This TCR beta chain was identified in a study of shared clonotypes between healthy human individuals. Study-wide points: It was observed that roughly 5.4% of naive CD4 clonotypes were shared across a few donors.

Germline lookup yields CDR1 MDHEN and CDR2 SYDVKM. V lost 6 bases, J lost 5 bases, and 14 bases stayed unmatched. This CDR3 is 17 amino acids long. About this clone: Its specificity is not known.

Assay used: immunoSEQ multiplex PCR; TCRdb lists only in-frame clones, some missing. The sample has millions of clones; over 85% are singletons. The receptor was derived from a man aged 18-30 years in good health. Some clones in this sample may be carry-over from other donors' samples. The rearrangement uses TRBV28 and TRBJ2-7; 12 nucleotides line up with TRBD2. The specimen sequenced was naive CD4+ T cells from PBMCs. Subset given: CD45RA+ positively selected. CDR3 sequence: CASSLRLTSGSSHEQYF. The CDR3 nucleotides read TGTGCCAGCAGCCTCCGCCTGACTAGCGGGAGTTCCCACGAGCAGTACTTC. The full variable domain, its missing parts supplied by reference TRBV28 and TRBJ2-7, is DVKVTQSSRYLVKRTGEKVFLECVQDMDHENMFWYRQDPGLGLRLIYFSYDVKMKEKGDIPEGYSVSREKKERFSLILESASTNQTSMYLCASSLRLTSGSSHEQYFGPGTRLTVT.